The next 18 T cell receptor beta chains were all read from a single sample in a study of CD8 T cell repertoires and HIV-1 epitope variants. The antigens of these receptors remain unknown. Sequencing was performed with immunoSEQ multiplex PCR; in TCRdb, only in-frame clones are kept and a portion is missing. The sample holds a few thousand clones, 65% to 80% seen once. Sequencing was carried out using cultured CD8+ T cells derived from PBMCs. These receptors were taken from a male donor with HIV.

The chain recombines TRBV28 with TRBJ2-7; D is unresolved. Germline V lookup: CDR1 MDHEN, CDR2 SYDVKM. V was trimmed by 3 bases and J by 0 bases, leaving 6 bases between them. The CDR3 length is 13 residues. Here the CDR3 reads CASSFAISYEQYF. CDR3 nucleotide sequence: TGTGCCAGCAGTTTCGCTATCTCCTACGAGCAGTACTTC.

V is TRBV7-9 and J is TRBJ2-3; TRBD1 aligns across 10 bases. With V trimmed by 5 bases and J by 2 bases, 7 bases remained unmatched. This CDR3 contains 16 residues. Germline V gene lookup returns CDR1 SEHNR and CDR2 FQNEAQ (reference sequence). CDR3 DNA: TGTGCCAGCAGCCCAGGGACAGGGGCCCTCACAGATACGCAGTATTTT. It is translated as CASSPGTGALTDTQYF. Combining the CDR3 with reference TRBV7-9 and TRBJ2-3 gives the whole variable domain DTGVSQNPRHKITKRGQNVTFRCDPISEHNRLYWYRQTLGQGPEFLTYFQNEAQLEKSRLLSDRFSAERPKGSFSTLEIQRTEQGDSAMYLCASSPGTGALTDTQYFGPGTRLTVL.

CDR3 DNA: TGTGCCAGCAGCTTAGCGCGGACCGGTGAGCAGTTCTTC. Its protein product is CASSLARTGEQFF. The V call is TRBV7-2, the J call TRBJ2-1; no definite D call. The V gene lost 0 bases and the J gene lost 9 bases, with 9 bases spanning the gap. Germline-derived CDR1 and CDR2 are SGHTA and FQGNSA. The CDR3 runs 13 residues.

V usage is TRBV5-4 and J usage is TRBJ2-1; unclear D gene. This CDR3 is 15 amino acids long. V lost 0 bases and J 5 bases, leaving 12 bases between the germline ends. Germline CDR1 is SGHNT and CDR2 is YYREEE (reference sequence). In DNA form, the CDR3 reads TGTGCCAGCAGCTTGGAGGTTATGGGCCACAATGAGCAGTTCTTC. It translates to CASSLEVMGHNEQFF.

The rearrangement links TRBV7-9 to TRBJ2-7, with 9 bases matching TRBD1. CDR1 is SEHNR, CDR2 FQNEAQ, per germline (reference sequence). This CDR3 has 15 amino acids. The V and J ends lost 1 base and 3 bases, in that order; junction bases with no gene match: 4. The CDR3 is CASSLVPDRGYEQYF. DNA of the CDR3: TGTGCCAGCAGCTTAGTCCCGGACAGGGGCTACGAGCAGTACTTC.

V gene TRBV28 combines with J gene TRBJ1-1; unclear D gene. This CDR3 spans 13 amino acids. The germline V gene encodes CDR1 MDHEN and CDR2 SYDVKM. The V end was cut by 2 bases, the J end by 2 bases, with 6 bases between. The DNA of the CDR3 is TGTGCCAGCAGTTTACCCGGTAACACTGAAGCTTTCTTT. This gives the protein CASSLPGNTEAFF. The whole variable domain, filled in from reference TRBV28 and TRBJ1-1, reads DVKVTQSSRYLVKRTGEKVFLECVQDMDHENMFWYRQDPGLGLRLIYFSYDVKMKEKGDIPEGYSVSREKKERFSLILESASTNQTSMYLCASSLPGNTEAFFGQGTRLTVV.

The chain recombines TRBV19 with TRBJ1-3; possibly TRBD1 for D (5 bases). Per germline, CDR1 LNHDA and CDR2 SQIVND (reference sequence). This CDR3 is built from 15 residues. V was cut by 1 base and J by 0 bases, with 7 bases left in between. The CDR3 reads CASSIGQNSGNTIYF. DNA for the CDR3: TGTGCCAGTAGTATAGGACAGAACTCTGGAAACACCATATATTTT.

This clone was detected a few times. The rearrangement joins TRBV27 to TRBJ2-3; 10 bases map to TRBD2. J was trimmed by 4 bases and V by 6 bases; bases with no gene match: 4. The CDR3 extends over 14 amino acids. Germline V gives CDR1 MNHEY, CDR2 SMNVEV (reference sequence). CDR3 sequence (DNA): TGTGCCAGCAGCCTCAGCGGGGGGGCAGATACGCAGTATTTT. Its translation: CASSLSGGADTQYF.

The chain employs TRBV28 and TRBJ2-7; TRBD2 is a possible D gene (6 bases). CDR1 is MDHEN, CDR2 SYDVKM, per germline. V lost 6 bases and J 6 bases, leaving 12 bases between the germline ends. This CDR3 comprises 12 residues. CDR3 sequence: CASSLRAGEQYF. CDR3 sequence (DNA): TGTGCCAGCAGCTTACGAGCGGGCGAGCAGTACTTC.

V gene TRBV27 combines with J gene TRBJ2-2; D is uncertain. V gave up 5 bases and J gave up 3 bases, with 13 bases separating them. The CDR3 consists of 15 residues. Germline V gene data show CDR1 as MNHEY and CDR2 as SMNVEV (reference sequence). In DNA form, the CDR3 reads TGTGCCAGCAGTCCCGTTGGGTCTGACACCGGGGAGCTGTTTTTT. Amino acid sequence: CASSPVGSDTGELFF.

The chain has TRBV27 and TRBJ2-5; TRBD1 or TRBD2 may be the D gene (5 bases each). This CDR3 has 14 residues. Germline-derived CDR1 and CDR2 are MNHEY and SMNVEV (reference sequence). V was clipped by 5 bases and J by 3 bases, with 13 bases between them. CDR3: CASSPWDLEETQYF. CDR3 sequence (DNA): TGTGCCAGCAGTCCATGGGACCTAGAAGAGACCCAGTACTTC.

In its sample, this clone was seen a few times. The chain couples TRBV7-6 to TRBJ1-6; D is uncertain. Germline CDR1 SGHVS, CDR2 FNYEAQ. Trimming pared 1 base from V and 10 bases from J, leaving 11 bases between. The CDR3 is 14 residues long. CDR3 sequence (DNA): TGTGCCAGCAGCTTAGACGGGAGAAACTCACCCCTCCACTTT. Its translation: CASSLDGRNSPLHF.

J is TRBJ2-2 and V is TRBV29-1; 14 nucleotides align to TRBD2. CDR3 length equals 18 residues. V gave up 3 bases and J gave up 7 bases; unmatched junction bases: 13. Germline CDR1 and CDR2: SQVTM and ANQGSEA. Here the CDR3 reads CSVEGLAGAPEGGGELFF. The DNA for the CDR3 is TGCAGCGTTGAGGGACTAGCGGGGGCCCCGGAGGGGGGCGGGGAGCTGTTTTTT.

The sample holds one count of this clone. The chain joins TRBV6-5 to TRBJ2-3; D not certain. Trimming removed 2 bases at V and 6 bases at J, with 15 bases between. From germline, CDR1 is MNHEY and CDR2 SVGAGI. This CDR3 has 15 residues. The CDR3 reads CASSYRRQLGDTQYF. Written as DNA, the CDR3 is TGTGCCAGCAGTTACCGTCGTCAGTTGGGGGATACGCAGTATTTT.

This clone has a handful of counts. The V gene is TRBV7-4, the J gene TRBJ2-7; 7 nucleotides agree with TRBD1. V lost 3 bases and J lost 7; bases outside the gene matches: 9. The germline CDR1 and CDR2 sequences are SGHVT and SQSDAQ. This CDR3 is built from 14 residues. The CDR3 nucleotides are TGTGCCAGCAGCTTGGGACAGTACCTTCGTGAGCAGTACTTC. As protein: CASSLGQYLREQYF.

The genes are TRBV7-9 and TRBJ2-2; the D gene is possibly TRBD1 (5 bases). The germline V gene has CDR1 SEHNR and CDR2 FQNEAQ (reference sequence). Trimming left V 5 bases short and J 3 bases short, with 16 bases between. The CDR3 has 16 residues. For the CDR3, the DNA is TGTGCCAGCAGCCACATTAAGGGGCGCGACACCGGGGAGCTGTTTTTT. Translating it yields CASSHIKGRDTGELFF. Drawing the rest from reference TRBV7-9 and TRBJ2-2, the complete variable domain is DTGVSQNPRHKITKRGQNVTFRCDPISEHNRLYWYRQTLGQGPEFLTYFQNEAQLEKSRLLSDRFSAERPKGSFSTLEIQRTEQGDSAMYLCASSHIKGRDTGELFFGEGSRLTVL.

The sample holds a few counts of this clone. The chain carries TRBV5-1 and TRBJ1-2; 7 bases are shared with TRBD1. V was pared by 4 bases and J by 3 bases, with 12 bases of the junction left unmatched. The CDR3 runs 16 residues. Germline assignment: CDR1 SGHRS and CDR2 YFSETQ. The CDR3 sequence: CASSTNFDRADYGYTF. The CDR3 DNA sequence: TGCGCCAGCAGCACAAACTTCGACAGGGCTGACTATGGCTACACCTTC.

This clone was seen once. The J gene is TRBJ2-5, the V gene TRBV28; 10 bases map to TRBD1. The end of the DNA aligns better with TRBJ2-7, so the J call may be wrong. This CDR3 is 15 amino acids long. CDR1 is MDHEN, CDR2 SYDVKM, per germline. Here the CDR3 DNA reads TGTGCCAGCAGTCAGACAGGGGGCGAGGCCTACGAGCAGTACTTC. This gives the protein CASSQTGGEAYEQYF.